This record covers a single TCR beta chain. These data are taken from a study of blood T cell repertoires in COVID-19. Repertoires were generated with immunoSEQ multiplex PCR, while TCRdb's copy carries only in-frame clones and drops some. This table has nearly 350,000 clones, approximately 91% appearing once. From germline, CDR1 is MNHEY and CDR2 SMNVEV (reference sequence). There are 19 residues in the CDR3. J gave up 3 bases and V 4 bases, and 19 bases lay outside the gene matches. The receptor's source is a woman in her 70s with COVID-19, enrolled during active disease. The sample comprised peripheral blood. V and J are TRBV27 and TRBJ2-7, with TRBD2 matching over 9 bases. The CDR3 DNA reads TGTGCCAGCAGTTGGAGCGTAGCGGGGGCCCTCTTTCCCCTCTACGAGCAGTACTTC. Translating gives CASSWSVAGALFPLYEQYF.